This paragraph reports one T cell receptor beta chain. The antigen it recognizes is unknown. The record has no base qualities; no much larger clone is one base away. This entry belongs to a study of blood T cell repertoires in COVID-19 (dated by TCRdb to 2020 to 2022). Looking at the study overall: Samples covering the acute and convalescent phases of COVID-19 were provided by collaborators in the United States, Italy and Spain. The samples were drawn from two sources: the first 160 participants of the ongoing ImmuneRACE study, and 1,000 to 1,500 subjects contributed by 6 global collaborators. A de-identified subject ID, COVID-19 status, age in years and sex were almost always included in the sample metadata. The repertoires were made available in a free public database intended to serve as a resource for research on the immune response to SARS-CoV-2. HLA class I and class II types, where available, came from metadata supplied by the sample provider rather than from assay-based typing. The prospective study material was composed of cDNA or gDNA derived from T cells, B-cell-depleted T cells, or PBMCs. Subjects who had been exposed to COVID-19, were actively infected with it, or had recovered from it provided the deeply sampled blood TCRbeta repertoires that made up the dataset. General study outcomes and caveats: Clinical and demographic metadata were provided uncurated, with the amount varying by source and participant.

Measured from the cysteine to the phenylalanine, the CDR3 is 18 residues long. Only CDR3 DNA remains: 54 bases, in frame from the first base. For this chain, trimming is 3 bases at the V end and 0 bases at the J end, and the number of junction bases without a gene match is 12. CDR1 MDHEN and CDR2 SYDVKM are derived from the germline V gene. Each collaborating institution followed its own protocols to collect whole blood in K2EDTA tubes. Collaborator samples were shipped for TCRbeta analysis as frozen whole blood, isolated PBMCs, or DNA extracted from either sample type. The immunoSEQ Assay, a bias-controlled multiplex PCR, was used to amplify TCRbeta CDR3 regions from genomic DNA. Concerning the study's data processing: Nucleated cell counts per sample were estimated from amplification of reference gene primers within the assay. To quantify the absolute abundance of each unique TCRbeta CDR3 rearrangement, sequence reads were collapsed and filtered. For each sample, productive Simpson clonality was calculated by taking the square root of Simpson's diversity index across productive rearrangements. Held by TCRdb, this immuneACCESS table contains in-frame sequences only and omits some clones. Under half of the omission traces to an unresolved V gene where checked; the cause of the rest is unknown. V and J calls and clone size follow that table, whereas D and trimming were derived from the DNA. The table for this sample lists around 250,000 clones; roughly 79% of them were counted only once. Of the sample, approximately 1.9% falls within the top ten clones.

This receptor was identified in an elderly woman with acute or convalescent COVID-19. This receptor chain uses TRBV28 and TRBJ2-3, and TRBD2 aligns with 7 junction nucleotides. The sample consisted of peripheral blood. CDR3 reads: CASSFSLLEGGSTDTQYF. The DNA reads TGTGCCAGCAGTTTCTCTCTCCTAGAGGGAGGGAGCACAGATACGCAGTATTTT.